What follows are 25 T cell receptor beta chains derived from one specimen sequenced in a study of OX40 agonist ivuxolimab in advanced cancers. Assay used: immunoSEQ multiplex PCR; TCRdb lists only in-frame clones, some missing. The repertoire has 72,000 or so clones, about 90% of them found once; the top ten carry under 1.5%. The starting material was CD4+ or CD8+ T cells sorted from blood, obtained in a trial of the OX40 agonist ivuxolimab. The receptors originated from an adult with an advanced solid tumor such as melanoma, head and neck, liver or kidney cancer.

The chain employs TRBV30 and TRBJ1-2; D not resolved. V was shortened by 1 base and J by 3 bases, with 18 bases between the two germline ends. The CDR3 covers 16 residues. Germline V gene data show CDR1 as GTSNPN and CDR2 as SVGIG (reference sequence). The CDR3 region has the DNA TGTGCCTGGAGTGGACCCCGGAGGACCGGGGACTATGGCTACACCTTC. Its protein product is CAWSGPRRTGDYGYTF.

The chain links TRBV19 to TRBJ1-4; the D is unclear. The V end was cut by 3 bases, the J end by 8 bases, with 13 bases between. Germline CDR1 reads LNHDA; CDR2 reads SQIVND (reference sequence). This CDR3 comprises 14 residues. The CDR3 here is CASSMGWEREKLFF. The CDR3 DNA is TGTGCCAGTAGTATGGGCTGGGAACGGGAAAAACTGTTTTTT.

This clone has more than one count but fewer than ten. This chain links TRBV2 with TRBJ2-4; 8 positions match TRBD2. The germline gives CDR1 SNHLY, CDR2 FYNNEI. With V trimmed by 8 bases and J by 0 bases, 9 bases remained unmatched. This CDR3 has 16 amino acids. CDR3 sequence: CASYGSRGVAKNIQYF. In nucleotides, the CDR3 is TGTGCCAGCTACGGCTCGCGGGGGGTAGCCAAAAACATTCAGTACTTC.

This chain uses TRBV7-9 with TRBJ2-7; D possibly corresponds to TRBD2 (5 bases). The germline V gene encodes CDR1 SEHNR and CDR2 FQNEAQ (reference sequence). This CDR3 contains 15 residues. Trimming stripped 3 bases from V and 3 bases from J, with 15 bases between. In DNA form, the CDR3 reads TGTGCCAGCAGCTTGAGGGCCGGGGTAGTCTACGAGCAGTACTTC. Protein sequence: CASSLRAGVVYEQYF.

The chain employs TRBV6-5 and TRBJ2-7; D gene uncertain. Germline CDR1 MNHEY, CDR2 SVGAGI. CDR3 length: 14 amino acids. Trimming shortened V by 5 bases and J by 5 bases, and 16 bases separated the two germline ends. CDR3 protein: CASSLTRNGDEQYF. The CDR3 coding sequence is TGTGCCAGCAGTCTGACCCGAAATGGCGACGAGCAGTACTTC.

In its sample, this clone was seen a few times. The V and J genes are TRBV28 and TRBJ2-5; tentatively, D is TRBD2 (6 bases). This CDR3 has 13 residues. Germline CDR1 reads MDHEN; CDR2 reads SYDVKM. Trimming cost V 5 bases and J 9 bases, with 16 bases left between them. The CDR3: CASSTGTQRPQYF. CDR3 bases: TGTGCCAGCAGTACCGGGACTCAAAGGCCCCAGTACTTC.

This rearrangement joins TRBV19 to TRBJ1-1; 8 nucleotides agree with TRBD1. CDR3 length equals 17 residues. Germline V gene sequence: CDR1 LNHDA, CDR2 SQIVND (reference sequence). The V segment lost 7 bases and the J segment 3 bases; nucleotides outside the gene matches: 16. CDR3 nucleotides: TGTGCCAGTACCGCAGGGGGCGGACAGAGGGGAGACACTGAAGCTTTCTTT. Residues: CASTAGGGQRGDTEAFF.

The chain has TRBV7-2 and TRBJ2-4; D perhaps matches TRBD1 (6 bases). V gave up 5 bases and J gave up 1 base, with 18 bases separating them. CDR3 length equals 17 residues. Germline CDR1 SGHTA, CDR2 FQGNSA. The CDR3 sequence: CASSGVVGRGAKNIQYF. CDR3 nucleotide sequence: TGTGCCAGCAGCGGCGTGGTGGGAAGGGGGGCCAAAAACATTCAGTACTTC.

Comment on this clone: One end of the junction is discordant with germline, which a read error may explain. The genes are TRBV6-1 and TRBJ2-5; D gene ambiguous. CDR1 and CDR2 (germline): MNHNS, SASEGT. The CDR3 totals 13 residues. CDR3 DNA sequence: TGTGCCAGCAGTAAAGCCCCCCCTGAGACCCAGTACTTC. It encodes CASSKAPPETQYF.

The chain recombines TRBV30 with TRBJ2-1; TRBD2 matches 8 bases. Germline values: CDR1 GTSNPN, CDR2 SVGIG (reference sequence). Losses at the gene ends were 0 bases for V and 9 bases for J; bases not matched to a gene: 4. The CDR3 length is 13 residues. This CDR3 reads CAWSVERESEQFF. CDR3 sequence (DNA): TGTGCCTGGAGTGTAGAGCGGGAGTCTGAGCAGTTCTTC.

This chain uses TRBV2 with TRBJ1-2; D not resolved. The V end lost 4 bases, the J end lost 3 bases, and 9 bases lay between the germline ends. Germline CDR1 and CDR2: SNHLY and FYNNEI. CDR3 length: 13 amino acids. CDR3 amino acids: CASSARVDYGYTF. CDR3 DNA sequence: TGTGCCAGCAGTGCTCGTGTCGACTATGGCTACACCTTC.

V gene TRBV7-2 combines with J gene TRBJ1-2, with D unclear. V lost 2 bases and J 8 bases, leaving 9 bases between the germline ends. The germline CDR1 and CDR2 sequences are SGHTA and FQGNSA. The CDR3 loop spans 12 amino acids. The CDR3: CASSLYSYGYTF. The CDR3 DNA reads TGTGCCAGCAGCTTATACAGTTACGGCTACACCTTC.

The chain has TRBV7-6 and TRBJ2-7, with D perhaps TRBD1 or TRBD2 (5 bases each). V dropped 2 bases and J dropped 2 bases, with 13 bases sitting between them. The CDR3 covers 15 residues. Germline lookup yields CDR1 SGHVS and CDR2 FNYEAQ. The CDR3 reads CASSLNRGSPYEQYF. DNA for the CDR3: TGTGCCAGCAGCTTAAATCGGGGCAGCCCCTACGAGCAGTACTTC.

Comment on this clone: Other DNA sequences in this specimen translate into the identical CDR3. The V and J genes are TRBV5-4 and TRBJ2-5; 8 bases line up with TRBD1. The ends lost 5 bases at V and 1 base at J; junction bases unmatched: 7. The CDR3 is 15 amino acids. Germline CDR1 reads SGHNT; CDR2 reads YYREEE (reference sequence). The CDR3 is CASRGQGRSQETQYF. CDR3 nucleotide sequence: TGTGCCAGCAGAGGACAGGGACGCAGCCAAGAGACCCAGTACTTC.

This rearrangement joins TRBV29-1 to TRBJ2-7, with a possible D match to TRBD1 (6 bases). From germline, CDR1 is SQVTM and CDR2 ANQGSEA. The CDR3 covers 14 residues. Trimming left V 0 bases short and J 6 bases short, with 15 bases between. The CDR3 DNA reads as TGCAGCGTTGAAGAGGGGCAGGGGATTGGCGAGCAGTACTTC. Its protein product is CSVEEGQGIGEQYF.

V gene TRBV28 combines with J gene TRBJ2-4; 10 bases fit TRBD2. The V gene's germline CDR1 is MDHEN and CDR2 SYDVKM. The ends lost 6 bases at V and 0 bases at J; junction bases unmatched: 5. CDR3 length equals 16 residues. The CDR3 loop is CASSRTSGIAKNIQYF. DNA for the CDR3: TGTGCCAGCAGCCGTACTAGCGGGATAGCCAAAAACATTCAGTACTTC.

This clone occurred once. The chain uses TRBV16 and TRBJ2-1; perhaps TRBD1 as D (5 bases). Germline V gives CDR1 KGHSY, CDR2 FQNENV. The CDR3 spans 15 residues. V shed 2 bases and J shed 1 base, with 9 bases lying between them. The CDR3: CASSQAQGSYNEQFF. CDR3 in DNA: TGTGCCAGCAGCCAAGCCCAGGGTTCCTACAATGAGCAGTTCTTC.

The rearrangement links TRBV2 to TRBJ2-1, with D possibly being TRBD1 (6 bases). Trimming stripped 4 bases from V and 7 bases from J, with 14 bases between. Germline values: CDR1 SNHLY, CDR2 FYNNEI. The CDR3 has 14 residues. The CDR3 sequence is CASSAGETGNEQFF. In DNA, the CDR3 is TGTGCCAGCAGTGCTGGGGAAACAGGGAATGAGCAGTTCTTC.

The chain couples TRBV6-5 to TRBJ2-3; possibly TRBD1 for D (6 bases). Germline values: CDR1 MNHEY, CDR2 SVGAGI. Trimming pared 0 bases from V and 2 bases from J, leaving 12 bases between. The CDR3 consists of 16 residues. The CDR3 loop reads CASSYSSGADTDTQYF. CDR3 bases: TGTGCCAGCAGTTACTCTTCAGGGGCAGACACAGATACGCAGTATTTT.

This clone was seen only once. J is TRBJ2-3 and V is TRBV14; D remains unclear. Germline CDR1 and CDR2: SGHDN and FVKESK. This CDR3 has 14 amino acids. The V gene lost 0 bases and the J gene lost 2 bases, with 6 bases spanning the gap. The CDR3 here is CASSQEAYTDTQYF. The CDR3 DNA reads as TGTGCCAGCAGCCAAGAGGCCTACACAGATACGCAGTATTTT. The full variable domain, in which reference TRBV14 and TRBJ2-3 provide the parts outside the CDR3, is EAGVTQFPSHSVIEKGQTVTLRCDPISGHDNLYWYRRVMGKEIKFLLHFVKESKQDESGMPNNRFLAERTGGTYSTLKVQPAELEDSGVYFCASSQEAYTDTQYFGPGTRLTVL.

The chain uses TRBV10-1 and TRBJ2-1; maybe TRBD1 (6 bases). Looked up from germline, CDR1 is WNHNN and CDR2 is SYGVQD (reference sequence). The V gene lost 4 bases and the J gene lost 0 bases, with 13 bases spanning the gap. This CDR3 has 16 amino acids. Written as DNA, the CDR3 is TGCGCCAGCAGTGGGGCAGGGGAGAGCTCCTACAATGAGCAGTTCTTC. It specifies CASSGAGESSYNEQFF.

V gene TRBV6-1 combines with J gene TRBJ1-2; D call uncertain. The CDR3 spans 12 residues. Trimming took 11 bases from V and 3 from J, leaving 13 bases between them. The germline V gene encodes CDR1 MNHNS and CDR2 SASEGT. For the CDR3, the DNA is TGTGCCGCGGCAGTTAACTACTATGGCTACACCTTC. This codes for CAAAVNYYGYTF.

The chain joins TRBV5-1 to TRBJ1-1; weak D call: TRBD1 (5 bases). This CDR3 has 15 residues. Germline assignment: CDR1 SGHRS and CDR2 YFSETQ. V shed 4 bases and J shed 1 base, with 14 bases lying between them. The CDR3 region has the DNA TGCGCCAGCAGCCCAGGTCCGGGGGAGAACACTGAAGCTTTCTTT. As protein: CASSPGPGENTEAFF.

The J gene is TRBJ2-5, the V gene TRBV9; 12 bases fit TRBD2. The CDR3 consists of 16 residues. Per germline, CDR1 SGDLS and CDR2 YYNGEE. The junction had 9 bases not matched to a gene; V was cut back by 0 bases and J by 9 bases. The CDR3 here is CASSVGLAGAPRAQYF. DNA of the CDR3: TGTGCCAGCAGCGTAGGACTAGCGGGGGCCCCGCGGGCCCAGTACTTC.

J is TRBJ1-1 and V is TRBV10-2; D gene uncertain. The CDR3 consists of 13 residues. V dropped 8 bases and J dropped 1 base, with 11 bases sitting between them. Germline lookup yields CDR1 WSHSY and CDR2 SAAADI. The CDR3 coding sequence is TGCGCCAGCTGGAGAGGTGGGAACACTGAAGCTTTCTTT. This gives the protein CASWRGGNTEAFF.